This T cell receptor beta chain was retrieved from a study of T cell changes during pregnancy in multiple sclerosis. The germline V gene encodes CDR1 MNHEY and CDR2 SMNVEV (reference sequence). This CDR3 is built from 14 residues. V lost 3 bases to trimming and J lost 7 bases, with 12 bases between them. The table came from immunoSEQ multiplex PCR; TCRdb's copy has only in-frame clones and leaves some out. Here the sample spans approximately 39,000 clones, roughly 92% being singletons. This clone has just one count. This chain joins TRBV27 and TRBJ2-2; the D is unclear. This TCR was sampled from a female donor with multiple sclerosis, enrolled in a pregnancy study. Specimen: PBMCs (not recorded whether the cells were cultured). The CDR3 DNA reads TGTGCCAGCAGTTTTTTATCGTCCTACGGGGAGCTGTTTTTT. Encoded protein: CASSFLSSYGELFF.